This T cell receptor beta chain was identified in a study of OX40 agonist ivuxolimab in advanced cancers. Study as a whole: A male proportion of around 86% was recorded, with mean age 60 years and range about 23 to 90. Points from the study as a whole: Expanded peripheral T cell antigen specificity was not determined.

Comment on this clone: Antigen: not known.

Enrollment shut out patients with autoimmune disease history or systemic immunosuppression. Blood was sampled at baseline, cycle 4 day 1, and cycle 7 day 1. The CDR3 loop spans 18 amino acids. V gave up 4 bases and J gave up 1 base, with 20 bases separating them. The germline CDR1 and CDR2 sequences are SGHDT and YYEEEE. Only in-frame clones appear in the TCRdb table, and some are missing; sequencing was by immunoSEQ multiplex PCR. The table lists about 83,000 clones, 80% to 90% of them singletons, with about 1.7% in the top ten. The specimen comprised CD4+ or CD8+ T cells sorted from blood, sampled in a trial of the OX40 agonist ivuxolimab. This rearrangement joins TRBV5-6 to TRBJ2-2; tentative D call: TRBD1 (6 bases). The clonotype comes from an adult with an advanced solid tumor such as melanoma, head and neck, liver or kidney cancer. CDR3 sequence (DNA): TGTGCCAGCAGCGCCCTCCCCTCGGGACAAGGGAACACCGGGGAGCTGTTTTTT. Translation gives CASSALPSGQGNTGELFF.